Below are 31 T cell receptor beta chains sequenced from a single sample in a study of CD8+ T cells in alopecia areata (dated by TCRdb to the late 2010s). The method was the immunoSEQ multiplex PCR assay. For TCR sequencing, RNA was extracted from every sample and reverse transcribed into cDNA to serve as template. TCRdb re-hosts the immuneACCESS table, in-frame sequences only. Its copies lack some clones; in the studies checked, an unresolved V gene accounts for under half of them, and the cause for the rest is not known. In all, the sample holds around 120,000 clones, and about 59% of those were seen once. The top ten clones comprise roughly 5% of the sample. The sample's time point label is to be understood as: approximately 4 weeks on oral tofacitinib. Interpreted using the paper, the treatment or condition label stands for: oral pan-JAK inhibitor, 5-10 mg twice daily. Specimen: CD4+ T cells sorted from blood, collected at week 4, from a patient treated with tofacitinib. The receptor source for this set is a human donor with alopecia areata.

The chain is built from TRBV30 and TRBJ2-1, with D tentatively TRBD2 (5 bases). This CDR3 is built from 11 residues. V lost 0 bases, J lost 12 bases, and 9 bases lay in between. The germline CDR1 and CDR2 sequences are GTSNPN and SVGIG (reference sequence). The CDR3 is CAWSVGRGQFF. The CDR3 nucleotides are TGTGCCTGGAGTGTAGGACGGGGGCAGTTCTTC. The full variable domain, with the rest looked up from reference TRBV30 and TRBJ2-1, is SQTIHQWPATLVQPVGSPLSLECTVEGTSNPNLYWYRQAAGRGLQLLFYSVGIGQISSEVPQNLSASRPQDRQFILSSKKLLLSDSGFYLCAWSVGRGQFFGPGTRLTVL.

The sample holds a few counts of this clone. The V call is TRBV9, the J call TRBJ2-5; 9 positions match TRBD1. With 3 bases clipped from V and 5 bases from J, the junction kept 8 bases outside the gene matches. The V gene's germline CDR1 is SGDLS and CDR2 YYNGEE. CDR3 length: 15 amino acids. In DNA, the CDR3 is TGTGCCAGCAGCGCCACAGGGGGCGTTTGGGAGACCCAGTACTTC. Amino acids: CASSATGGVWETQYF.

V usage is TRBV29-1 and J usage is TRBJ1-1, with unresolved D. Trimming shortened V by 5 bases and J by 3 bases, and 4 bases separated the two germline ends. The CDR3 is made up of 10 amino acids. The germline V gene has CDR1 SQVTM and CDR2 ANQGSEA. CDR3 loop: CSVRDTEAFF. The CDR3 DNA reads TGCAGCGTTCGGGACACTGAAGCTTTCTTT.

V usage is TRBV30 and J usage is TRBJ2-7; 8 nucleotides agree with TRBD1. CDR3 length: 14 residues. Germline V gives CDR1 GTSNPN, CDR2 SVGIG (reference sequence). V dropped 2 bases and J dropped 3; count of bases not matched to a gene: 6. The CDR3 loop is CAWSRDRSLYEQYF. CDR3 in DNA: TGTGCCTGGAGTCGGGACAGGAGCCTCTACGAGCAGTACTTC.

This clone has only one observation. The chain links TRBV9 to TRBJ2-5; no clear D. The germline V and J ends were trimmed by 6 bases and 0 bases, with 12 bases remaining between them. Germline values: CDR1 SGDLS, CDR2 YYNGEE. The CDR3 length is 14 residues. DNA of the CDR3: TGTGCCAGCACCCGCGGCGCGTACCAAGAGACCCAGTACTTC. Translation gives CASTRGAYQETQYF.

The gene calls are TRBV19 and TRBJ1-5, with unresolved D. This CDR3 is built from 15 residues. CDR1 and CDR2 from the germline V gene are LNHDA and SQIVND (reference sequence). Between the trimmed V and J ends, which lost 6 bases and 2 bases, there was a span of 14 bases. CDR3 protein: CASSPGRAGNQPQHF. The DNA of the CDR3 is TGTGCCAGTAGCCCGGGGAGGGCGGGCAATCAGCCCCAGCATTTT. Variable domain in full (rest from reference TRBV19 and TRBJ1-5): DGGITQSPKYLFRKEGQNVTLSCEQNLNHDAMYWYRQDPGQGLRLIYYSQIVNDFQKGDIAEGYSVSREKKESFPLTVTSAQKNPTAFYLCASSPGRAGNQPQHFGDGTRLSIL.

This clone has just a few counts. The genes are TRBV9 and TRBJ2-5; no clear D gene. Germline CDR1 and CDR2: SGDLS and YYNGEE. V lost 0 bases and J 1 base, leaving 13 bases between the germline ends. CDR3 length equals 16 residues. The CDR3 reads CASSVEVDVLQETQYF. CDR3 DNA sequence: TGTGCCAGCAGCGTAGAGGTAGATGTCCTCCAAGAGACCCAGTACTTC.

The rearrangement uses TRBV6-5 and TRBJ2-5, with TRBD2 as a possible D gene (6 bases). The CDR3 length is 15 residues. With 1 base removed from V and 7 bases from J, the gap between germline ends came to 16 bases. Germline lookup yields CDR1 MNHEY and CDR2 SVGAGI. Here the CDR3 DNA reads TGTGCCAGCAGTTACTACGGGACTGCTGGGGCGACCCAGTACTTC. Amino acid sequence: CASSYYGTAGATQYF.

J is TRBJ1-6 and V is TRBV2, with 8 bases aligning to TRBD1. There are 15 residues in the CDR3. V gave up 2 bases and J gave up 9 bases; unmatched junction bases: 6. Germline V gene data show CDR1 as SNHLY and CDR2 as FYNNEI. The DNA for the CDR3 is TGTGCCAGCAGTGAATTGGCAGGGGGCGGTTCACCCCTCCACTTT. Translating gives CASSELAGGGSPLHF.

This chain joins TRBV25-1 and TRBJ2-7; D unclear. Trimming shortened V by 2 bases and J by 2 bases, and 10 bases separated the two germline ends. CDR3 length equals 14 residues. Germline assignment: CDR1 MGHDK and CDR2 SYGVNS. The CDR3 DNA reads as TGTGCCAGCAGTGAACTTGACGCAACCTACGAGCAGTACTTC. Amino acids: CASSELDATYEQYF.

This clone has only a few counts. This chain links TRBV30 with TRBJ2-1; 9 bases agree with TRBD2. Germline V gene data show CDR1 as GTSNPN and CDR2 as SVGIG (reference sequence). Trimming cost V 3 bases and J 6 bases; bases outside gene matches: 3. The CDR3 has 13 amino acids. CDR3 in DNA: TGTGCCTGGAGCGGACTAGCGATCAATGAGCAGTTCTTC. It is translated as CAWSGLAINEQFF. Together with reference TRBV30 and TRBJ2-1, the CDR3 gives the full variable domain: SQTIHQWPATLVQPVGSPLSLECTVEGTSNPNLYWYRQAAGRGLQLLFYSVGIGQISSEVPQNLSASRPQDRQFILSSKKLLLSDSGFYLCAWSGLAINEQFFGPGTRLTVL.

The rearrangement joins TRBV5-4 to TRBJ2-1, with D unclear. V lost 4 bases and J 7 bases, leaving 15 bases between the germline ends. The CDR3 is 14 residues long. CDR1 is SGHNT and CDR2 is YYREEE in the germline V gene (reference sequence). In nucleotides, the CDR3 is TGTGCCAGCAGCACGGACCCCAAGAGAAATGAGCAGTTCTTC. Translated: CASSTDPKRNEQFF.

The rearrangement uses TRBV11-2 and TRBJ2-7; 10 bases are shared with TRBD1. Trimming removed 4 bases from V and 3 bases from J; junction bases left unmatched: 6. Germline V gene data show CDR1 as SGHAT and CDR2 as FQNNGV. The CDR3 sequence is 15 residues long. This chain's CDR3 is CASSSAGQGDYEQYF. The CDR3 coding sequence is TGTGCCAGCAGCTCGGCCGGACAGGGGGACTACGAGCAGTACTTC.

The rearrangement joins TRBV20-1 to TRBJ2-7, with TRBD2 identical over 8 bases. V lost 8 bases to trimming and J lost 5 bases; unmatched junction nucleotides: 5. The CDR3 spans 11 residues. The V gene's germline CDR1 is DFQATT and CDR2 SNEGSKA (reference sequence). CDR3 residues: CSSGTRNEQYF. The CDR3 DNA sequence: TGCAGTTCCGGGACTAGGAACGAGCAGTACTTC.

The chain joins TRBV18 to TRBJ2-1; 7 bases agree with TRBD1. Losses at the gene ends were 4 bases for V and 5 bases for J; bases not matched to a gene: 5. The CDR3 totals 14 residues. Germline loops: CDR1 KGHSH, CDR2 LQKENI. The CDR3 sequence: CASSRQTGDNEQFF. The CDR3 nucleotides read TGTGCCAGCTCACGTCAAACAGGGGACAATGAGCAGTTCTTC.

As DNA, the CDR3 is TGCGCCAGCAGCCAAGAGCAAGGACTCTCGAACACTGAAGCTTTCTTT. The encoded protein is CASSQEQGLSNTEAFF. The J gene is TRBJ1-1, the V gene TRBV4-1; D is ambiguous. The germline gives CDR1 MGHRA, CDR2 YSYEKL. Deletions cut 0 bases from V and 1 base from J, with 12 bases between. The CDR3 sequence is 16 residues long.

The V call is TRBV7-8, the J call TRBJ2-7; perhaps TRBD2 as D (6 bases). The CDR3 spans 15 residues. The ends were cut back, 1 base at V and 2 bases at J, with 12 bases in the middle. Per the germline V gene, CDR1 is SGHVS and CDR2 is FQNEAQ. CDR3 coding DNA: TGTGCCAGCAGCTTAGGTGGCTGGGGGGCCTACGAGCAGTACTTC. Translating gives CASSLGGWGAYEQYF.

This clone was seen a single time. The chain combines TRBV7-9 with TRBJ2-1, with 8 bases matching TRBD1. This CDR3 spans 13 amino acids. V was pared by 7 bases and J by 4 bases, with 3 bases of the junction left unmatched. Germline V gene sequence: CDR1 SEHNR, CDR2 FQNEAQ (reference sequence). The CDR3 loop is CASTGGLYNEQFF. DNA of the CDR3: TGTGCCAGCACAGGGGGCTTATACAATGAGCAGTTCTTC.

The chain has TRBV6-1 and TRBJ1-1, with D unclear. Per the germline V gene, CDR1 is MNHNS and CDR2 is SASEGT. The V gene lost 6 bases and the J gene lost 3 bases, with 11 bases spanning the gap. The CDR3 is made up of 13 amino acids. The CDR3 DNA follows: TGTGCCAGCAGGGAGGCCCTGGACACTGAAGCTTTCTTT. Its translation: CASREALDTEAFF.

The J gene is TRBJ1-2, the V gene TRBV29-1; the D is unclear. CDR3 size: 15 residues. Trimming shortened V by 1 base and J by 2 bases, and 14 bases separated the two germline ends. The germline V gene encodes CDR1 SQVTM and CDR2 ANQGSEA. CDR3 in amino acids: CSVEVFTSGNYGYTF. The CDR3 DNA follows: TGCAGCGTTGAAGTCTTCACCTCCGGCAACTATGGCTACACCTTC.

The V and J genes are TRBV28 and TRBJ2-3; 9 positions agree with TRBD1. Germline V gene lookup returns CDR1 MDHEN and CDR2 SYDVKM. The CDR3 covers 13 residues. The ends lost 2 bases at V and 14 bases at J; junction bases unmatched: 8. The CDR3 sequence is CASSLNRGRDRYF. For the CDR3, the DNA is TGTGCCAGCAGTTTAAACAGGGGGCGCGATCGGTATTTT. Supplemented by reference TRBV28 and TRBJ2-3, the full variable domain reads DVKVTQSSRYLVKRTGEKVFLECVQDMDHENMFWYRQDPGLGLRLIYFSYDVKMKEKGDIPEGYSVSREKKERFSLILESASTNQTSMYLCASSLNRGRDRYFGPGTRLTVL.

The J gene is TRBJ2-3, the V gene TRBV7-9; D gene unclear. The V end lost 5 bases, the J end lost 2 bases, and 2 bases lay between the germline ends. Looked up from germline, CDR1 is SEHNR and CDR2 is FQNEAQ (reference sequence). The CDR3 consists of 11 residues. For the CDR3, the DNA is TGTGCCAGCAGCGACACAGATACGCAGTATTTT. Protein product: CASSDTDTQYF.

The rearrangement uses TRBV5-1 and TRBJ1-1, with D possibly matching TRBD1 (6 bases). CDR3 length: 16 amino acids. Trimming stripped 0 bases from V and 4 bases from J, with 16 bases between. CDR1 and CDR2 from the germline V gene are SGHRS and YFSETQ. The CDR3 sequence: CASSLDVGGSGTEAFF. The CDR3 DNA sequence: TGCGCCAGCAGCTTGGATGTGGGGGGCTCCGGCACTGAAGCTTTCTTT.

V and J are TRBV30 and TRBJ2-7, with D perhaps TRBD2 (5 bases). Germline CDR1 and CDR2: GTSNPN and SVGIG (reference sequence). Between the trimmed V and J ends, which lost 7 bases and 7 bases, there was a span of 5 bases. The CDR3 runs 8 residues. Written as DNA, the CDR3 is TGTGCCTCGGGAGAGCAGTACTTC. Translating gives CASGEQYF.

The CDR3 loop is CAWSLQGAYTGELFF. The CDR3 DNA reads TGTGCCTGGAGTCTACAGGGGGCCTATACCGGGGAGCTGTTTTTT. The gene calls are TRBV30 and TRBJ2-2, with 9 bases that match TRBD1. The germline CDR1 and CDR2 sequences are GTSNPN and SVGIG (reference sequence). V was clipped by 2 bases and J by 5 bases; unmatched bases: 6. The length of the CDR3 is 15 residues.

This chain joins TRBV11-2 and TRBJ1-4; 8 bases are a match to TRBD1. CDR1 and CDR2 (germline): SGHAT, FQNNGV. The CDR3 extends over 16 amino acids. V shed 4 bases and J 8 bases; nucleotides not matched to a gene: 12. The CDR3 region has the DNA TGTGCCAGCAGCTCCAGATTCAGGGGGCTCCGCGAAAAACTGTTTTTT. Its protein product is CASSSRFRGLREKLFF. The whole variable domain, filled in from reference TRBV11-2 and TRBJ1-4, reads EAGVAQSPRYKIIEKRQSVAFWCNPISGHATLYWYQQILGQGPKLLIQFQNNGVVDDSQLPKDRFSAERLKGVDSTLKIQPAKLEDSAVYLCASSSRFRGLREKLFFGSGTQLSVL.

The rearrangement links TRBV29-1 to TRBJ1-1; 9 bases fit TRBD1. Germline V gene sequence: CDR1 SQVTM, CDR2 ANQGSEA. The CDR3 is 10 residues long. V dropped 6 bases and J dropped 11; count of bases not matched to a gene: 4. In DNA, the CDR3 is TGCAGCGTCTCGACAGGGGGGGCTTTCTTT. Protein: CSVSTGGAFF.

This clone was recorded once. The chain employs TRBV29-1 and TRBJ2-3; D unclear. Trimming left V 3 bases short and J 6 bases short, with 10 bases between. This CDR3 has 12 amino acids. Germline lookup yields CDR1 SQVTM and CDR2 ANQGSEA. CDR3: CSVDLQTDTQYF. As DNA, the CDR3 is TGCAGCGTTGATCTCCAGACCGATACGCAGTATTTT.

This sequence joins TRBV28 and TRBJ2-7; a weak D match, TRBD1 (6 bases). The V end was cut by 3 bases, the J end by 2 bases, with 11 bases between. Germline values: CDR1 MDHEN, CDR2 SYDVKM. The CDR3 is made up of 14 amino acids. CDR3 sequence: CASSLGAGTYEQYF. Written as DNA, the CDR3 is TGTGCCAGCAGTTTGGGGGCAGGGACCTACGAGCAGTACTTC. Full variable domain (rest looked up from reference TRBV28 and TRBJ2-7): DVKVTQSSRYLVKRTGEKVFLECVQDMDHENMFWYRQDPGLGLRLIYFSYDVKMKEKGDIPEGYSVSREKKERFSLILESASTNQTSMYLCASSLGAGTYEQYFGPGTRLTVT.

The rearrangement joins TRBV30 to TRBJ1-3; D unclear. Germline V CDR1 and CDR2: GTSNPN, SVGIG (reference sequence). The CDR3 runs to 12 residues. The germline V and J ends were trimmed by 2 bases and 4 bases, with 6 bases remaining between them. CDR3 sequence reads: CAWSTTGNTIYF. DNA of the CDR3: TGTGCCTGGAGTACGACCGGAAACACCATATATTTT.

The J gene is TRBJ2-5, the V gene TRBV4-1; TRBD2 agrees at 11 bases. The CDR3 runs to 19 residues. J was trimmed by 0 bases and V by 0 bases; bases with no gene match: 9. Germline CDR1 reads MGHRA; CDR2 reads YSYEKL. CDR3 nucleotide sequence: TGCGCCAGCAGCCAAGATTACCTAGCGGGGGGACCGAACCAAGAGACCCAGTACTTC. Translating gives CASSQDYLAGGPNQETQYF.